This T cell receptor (beta chain) was identified in a study of OX40 agonist ivuxolimab in advanced cancers. Study information: Ivuxolimab, which is an agonistic anti-OX40 (CD134) antibody, was administered to the patients. Ivuxolimab, which patients received intravenously every 2 weeks, was dosed at 0.01 to 10 mg/kg.

A remark on this clone: Compared with germline, one end of the junction differs, possibly owing to a read error. Other nucleotide sequences in the sample specify the same CDR3.

Produced via immunoSEQ multiplex PCR; TCRdb's table is partial and in-frame only. This sample yields over 25,000 clones, of which 88% are seen a single time; roughly three fifths belongs to the top ten. This sequence originates from an adult with an advanced solid tumor such as melanoma, head and neck, liver or kidney cancer. Source: CD4+ or CD8+ T cells sorted from blood, taken in a trial of the OX40 agonist ivuxolimab.

CDR3 sequence reads: CASSPGEGPNYGYTF. The CDR3 DNA reads TGCGCCAGCAGCCCGGGAGAGGGTCCCAACTACGGCTACACCTTC. V usage is TRBV4-3 and J usage is TRBJ1-2; D remains unclear. In germline, CDR1 is LGHNA, CDR2 YSLEER. The CDR3 has 15 residues.